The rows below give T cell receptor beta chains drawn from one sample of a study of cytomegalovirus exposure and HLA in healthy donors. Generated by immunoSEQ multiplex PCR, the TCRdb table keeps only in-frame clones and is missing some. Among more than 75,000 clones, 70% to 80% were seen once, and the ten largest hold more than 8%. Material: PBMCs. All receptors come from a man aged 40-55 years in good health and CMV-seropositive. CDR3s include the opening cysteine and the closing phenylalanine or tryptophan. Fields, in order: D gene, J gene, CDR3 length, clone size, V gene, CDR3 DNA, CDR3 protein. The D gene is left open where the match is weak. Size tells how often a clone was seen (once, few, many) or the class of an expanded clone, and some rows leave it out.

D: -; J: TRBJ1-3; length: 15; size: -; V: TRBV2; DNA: TGTGCCAGTCTTACAGGGTCGAAGGCTGGAAACACCATATATTTT; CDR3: CASLTGSKAGNTIYF
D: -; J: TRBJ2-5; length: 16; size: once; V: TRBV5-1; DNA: TGCGCCAGCAGCTTGATGCCAGGGGGGAATGGAGAGACCCAGTACTTC; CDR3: CASSLMPGGNGETQYF
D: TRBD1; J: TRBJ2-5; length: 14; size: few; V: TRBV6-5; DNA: TGTGCCAGCAGTGGGACAGGGTACCAAGAGACCCAGTACTTC; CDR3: CASSGTGYQETQYF
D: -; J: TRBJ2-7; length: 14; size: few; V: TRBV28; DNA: TGTGCCAGCAGAAGTCAGGGGGGCTCCTACGAGCAGTACTTC; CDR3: CASRSQGGSYEQYF
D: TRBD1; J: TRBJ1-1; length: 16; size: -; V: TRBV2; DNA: TGTGCCAGCAGACAAACCACCGGGACAGGGAACACTGAAGCTTTCTTT; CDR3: CASRQTTGTGNTEAFF
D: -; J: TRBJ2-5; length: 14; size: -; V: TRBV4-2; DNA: TGTGCCAGCAGCCAAGAAAACAGGGTAGAGACCCAGTACTTC; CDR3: CASSQENRVETQYF
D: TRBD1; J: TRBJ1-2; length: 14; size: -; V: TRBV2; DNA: TGTGCCAGCAGTAGGACAGGGGAAGACTATGGCTACACCTTC; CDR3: CASSRTGEDYGYTF
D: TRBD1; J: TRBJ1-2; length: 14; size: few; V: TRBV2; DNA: TGTGCCAGCAGCGCTTCTGGACAGGGATATGGCTACACCTTC; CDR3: CASSASGQGYGYTF
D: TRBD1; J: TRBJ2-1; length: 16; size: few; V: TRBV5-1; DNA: TGCGCCAGCAGCCAAGAAAGTGGACAGGGACTCGGTGAGCAGTTCTTC; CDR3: CASSQESGQGLGEQFF
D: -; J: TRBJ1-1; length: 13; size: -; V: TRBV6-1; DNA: TGTGCCAGCAGCCTTCAGGGTAACACTGAAGCTTTCTTT; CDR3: CASSLQGNTEAFF
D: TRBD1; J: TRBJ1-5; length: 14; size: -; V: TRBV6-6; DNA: TGTGCCAGCAGTCAACGACAGGGAAGTCAGCCCCAGCATTTT; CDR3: CASSQRQGSQPQHF
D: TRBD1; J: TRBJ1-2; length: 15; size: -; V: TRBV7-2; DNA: TGTGCCAGCAGCTCACCGGGACAGGAGCCCTATGGCTACACCTTC; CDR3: CASSSPGQEPYGYTF
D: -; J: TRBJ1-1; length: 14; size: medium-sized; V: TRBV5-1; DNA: TGCGCCAGCAGCTTTCAGGGTCAGAACACTGAAGCTTTCTTT; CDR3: CASSFQGQNTEAFF
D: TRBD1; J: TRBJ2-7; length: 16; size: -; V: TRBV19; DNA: TGTGCCAGTAGTGGACCCCCGGGACAGAACTACTACGAGCAGTACTTC; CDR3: CASSGPPGQNYYEQYF
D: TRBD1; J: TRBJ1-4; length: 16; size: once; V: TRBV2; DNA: TGTGCCAGCAGTCGGGGACAGTTGATTACTAATGAAAAACTGTTTTTT; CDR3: CASSRGQLITNEKLFF
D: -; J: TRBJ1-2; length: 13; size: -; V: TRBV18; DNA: TGTGCCAGCTCACCAGGGACTGCCTATAGCTACACCTTC; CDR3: CASSPGTAYSYTF
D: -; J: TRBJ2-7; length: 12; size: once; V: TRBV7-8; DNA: TGTGCCAGCATGGGGACATTCTACGAGCAGTACTTC; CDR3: CASMGTFYEQYF
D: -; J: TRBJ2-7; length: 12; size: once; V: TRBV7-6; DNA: TGTGCCAGCAGCTTCACAGGGAATGAGCAGTACTTC; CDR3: CASSFTGNEQYF
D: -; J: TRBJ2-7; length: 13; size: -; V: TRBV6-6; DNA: TGTGCCAGCAGTTACATGGGGGGGCGGGAGCAGTACTTC; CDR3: CASSYMGGREQYF
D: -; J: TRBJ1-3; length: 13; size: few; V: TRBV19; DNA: TGTGCCAGCCGGACAACCCCTGGAAACACCATATATTTT; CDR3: CASRTTPGNTIYF
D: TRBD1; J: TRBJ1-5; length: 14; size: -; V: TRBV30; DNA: TGTGCCTGGAGTCACGGACAGGGCAATCAGCCCCAGCATTTT; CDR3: CAWSHGQGNQPQHF
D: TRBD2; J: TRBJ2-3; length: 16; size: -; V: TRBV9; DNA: TGTGCCAGCAGCGTTAAAGGGAGGGAATACACAGATACGCAGTATTTT; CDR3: CASSVKGREYTDTQYF
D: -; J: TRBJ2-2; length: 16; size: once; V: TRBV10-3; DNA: TGTGCCAGCGCTCTCGGGACTGCCCCTCTTTCCGGGGAGCTGTTTTTT; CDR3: CASALGTAPLSGELFF
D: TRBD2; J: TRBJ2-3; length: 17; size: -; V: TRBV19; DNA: TGTGCCAGTAGTACCGTGACTAGCGGGAGTGGGTCAGATACGCAGTATTTT; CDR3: CASSTVTSGSGSDTQYF
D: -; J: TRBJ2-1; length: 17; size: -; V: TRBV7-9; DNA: TGTGCCAGCAGCTCCCCCTTGTTATCCCTCCCCTACAATGAGCAGTTCTTC; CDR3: CASSSPLLSLPYNEQFF
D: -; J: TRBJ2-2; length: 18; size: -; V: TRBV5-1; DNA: TGCGCCAGCAGCTTGCGGAGGCACGCGGAAATGAACACCGGGGAGCTGTTTTTT; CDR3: CASSLRRHAEMNTGELFF
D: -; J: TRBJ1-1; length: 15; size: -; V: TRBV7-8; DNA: TGTGCCAGCAGCTTAGGAGGAAACATGAACACTGAAGCTTTCTTT; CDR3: CASSLGGNMNTEAFF
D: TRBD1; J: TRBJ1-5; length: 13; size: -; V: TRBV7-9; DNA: TGTGCCAGCAGCGGGACAGGGAGGGAGCCCCAGCATTTT; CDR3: CASSGTGREPQHF
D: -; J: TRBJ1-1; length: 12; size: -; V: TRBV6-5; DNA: TGTGCCACTCGCCAGGGTAACACTGAAGCTTTCTTT; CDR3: CATRQGNTEAFF
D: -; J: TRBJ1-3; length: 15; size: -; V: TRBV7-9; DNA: TGTGCCAGCCGCGATGACGGACTCTCTGGAAACACCATATATTTT; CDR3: CASRDDGLSGNTIYF
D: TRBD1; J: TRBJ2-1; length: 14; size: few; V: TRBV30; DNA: TGTGCCTGGAGTAAACAGGGGGGAATCAATGAGCAGTTCTTC; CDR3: CAWSKQGGINEQFF
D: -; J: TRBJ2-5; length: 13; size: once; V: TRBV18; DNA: TGTGCCAGCTCACCACCGTCGGAAGAGACCCAGTACTTC; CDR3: CASSPPSEETQYF
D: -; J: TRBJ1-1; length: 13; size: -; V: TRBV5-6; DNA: TGTGCCAGCAGCTTGAAGCCGGGCACTGAAGCTTTCTTT; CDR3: CASSLKPGTEAFF
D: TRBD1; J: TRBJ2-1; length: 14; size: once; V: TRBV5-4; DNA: TGTGCCAGCAGCCCCGGACAGGGAAAGAATGAGCAGTTCTTC; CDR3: CASSPGQGKNEQFF
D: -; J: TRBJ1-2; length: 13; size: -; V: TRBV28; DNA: TGTGCCAGCAGTGAACAGGTGGTTTATGGCTACACCTTC; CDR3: CASSEQVVYGYTF
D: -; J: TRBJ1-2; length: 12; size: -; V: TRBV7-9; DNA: TGTTCCAGCAGCTCACAGGGATATGGCTACACCTTC; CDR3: CSSSSQGYGYTF
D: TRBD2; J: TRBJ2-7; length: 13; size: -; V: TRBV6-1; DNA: TGTGCCTCGGGGGGGGCGGGTTCCTACGAGCAGTACTTC; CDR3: CASGGAGSYEQYF
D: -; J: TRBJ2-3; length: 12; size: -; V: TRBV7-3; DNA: TGTGCCAGCAGCTTAGGGAGAGATACGCAGTATTTT; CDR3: CASSLGRDTQYF
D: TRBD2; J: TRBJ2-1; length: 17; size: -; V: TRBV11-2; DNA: TGTGCCAGCAGCCCTGGACTAGCGGGGGATCTGGGCAATGAGCAGTTCTTC; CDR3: CASSPGLAGDLGNEQFF
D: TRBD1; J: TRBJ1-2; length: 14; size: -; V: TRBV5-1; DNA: TGCGCCAGCAGCTCGACAGGGGATCAGCCTGGCTACACCTTC; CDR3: CASSSTGDQPGYTF
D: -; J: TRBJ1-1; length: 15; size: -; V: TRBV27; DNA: TGTGCCAGCAGTTTGGTCTCCGGAGCGAACACTGAAGCTTTCTTT; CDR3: CASSLVSGANTEAFF
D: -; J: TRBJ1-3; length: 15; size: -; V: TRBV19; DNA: TGTGCCAGTAGTGCCTCCATCTACTCTGGAAACACCATATATTTT; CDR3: CASSASIYSGNTIYF
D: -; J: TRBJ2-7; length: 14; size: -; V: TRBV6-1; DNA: TGTGCCAGCAGTGAAATGACGGAGTTGTACGAGCAGTACTTC; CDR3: CASSEMTELYEQYF
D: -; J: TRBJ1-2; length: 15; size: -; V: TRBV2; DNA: TGTGCCAGCAGTGTAAGAGGAGGGCGCGGCTATGGCTACACCTTC; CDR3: CASSVRGGRGYGYTF
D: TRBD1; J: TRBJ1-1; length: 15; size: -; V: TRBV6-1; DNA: TGTGCCAGCAGTGTACAGGGGGCTCAAGTCACTGAAGCTTTCTTT; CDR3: CASSVQGAQVTEAFF